These 6 T cell receptor beta chains came from one sample sequenced in a study of T cells after yellow fever vaccination. TCRdb reprocessed the 5' RACE reads via MiXCR and lists one record per CDR3 protein. The table shows 250,000 to 400,000 distinct CDR3 sequences, with roughly 4.3% occurring only once. Here the sequenced sample was PBMCs, taken 5 days after the yellow fever booster vaccination. The receptors stem from a man aged 18 to 35 who received the YFV17D yellow fever vaccine.

In its sample, this clonotype was seen many times. The rearrangement joins TRBV5-1 to TRBJ1-2; no reliable D call. The germline V gene has CDR1 SGHRS and CDR2 YFSETQ. Trimming removed 3 bases from V and 7 bases from J, with 16 bases in between. This CDR3 region has 14 residues. The DNA for the CDR3 is TGCGCCAGCAGCTCCCTAAACACCCGAGGTGGCTACACCTTC. This gives the protein CASSSLNTRGGYTF.

This clonotype has a handful of counts. The CDR3 here is CASSFITGGGSPLHF. The CDR3 DNA sequence: TGTGCCAGCAGCTTCATTACCGGTGGAGGTTCACCCCTCCACTTT. V and J are TRBV5-4 and TRBJ1-6; D unclear. The CDR3 has 15 amino acids. The germline V and J ends were trimmed by 2 bases and 9 bases, with 15 bases remaining between them. CDR1 SGHNT and CDR2 YYREEE come from the germline V gene (reference sequence).

This chain connects TRBV29-1 to TRBJ1-2, with 7 bases that match TRBD1. The V gene's germline CDR1 is SQVTM and CDR2 ANQGSEA. The CDR3 has 15 residues. Unmatched junction bases numbered 10, after V lost 3 bases and J lost 3 bases. Here the CDR3 reads CSVDGGTADDYGYTF. The CDR3 DNA follows: TGCAGCGTTGATGGGGGGACAGCGGACGACTATGGCTACACCTTC.

The V call is TRBV3-1, the J call TRBJ2-5; possible D gene TRBD2, 5 bases. Trimming removed 0 bases from V and 1 base from J, with 12 bases in between. CDR3 length: 16 amino acids. Germline CDR1 and CDR2: LGHDT and YNNKEL (reference sequence). The CDR3 coding sequence is TGTGCCAGCAGCCAAGAATCACTAGGGAGCCAAGAGACCCAGTACTTC. Amino acids: CASSQESLGSQETQYF.

This clonotype was seen many times. This rearrangement joins TRBV6-2 or TRBV6-3 to TRBJ2-1, with 7 bases matching TRBD2. V lost 8 bases and J lost 13; bases outside the gene matches: 2. This CDR3 region has 9 residues. Germline V gives CDR1 MNHEY, CDR2 SVGEGT. The CDR3 DNA reads as TGTGCCAGCGGGAGGGGACAGTTCTTC. It translates to CASGRGQFF.

This chain connects TRBV3-1 to TRBJ1-4; 10 nucleotides agree with TRBD1. Germline-derived CDR1 and CDR2 are LGHDT and YNNKEL (reference sequence). With V trimmed by 1 base and J by 6 bases, 8 bases remained unmatched. CDR3 length equals 17 residues. CDR3 bases: TGTGCCAGCAGCCAAGGACCCGGTGGGACAGGGGATGAAAAACTGTTTTTT. It yields the protein CASSQGPGGTGDEKLFF. Supplemented by reference TRBV3-1 and TRBJ1-4, the full variable domain reads DTAVSQTPKYLVTQMGNDKSIKCEQNLGHDTMYWYKQDSKKFLKIMFSYNNKELIINETVPNRFSPKSPDKAHLNLHINSLELGDSAVYFCASSQGPGGTGDEKLFFGSGTQLSVL.